This T cell receptor beta chain stems from a study of neurological immune-mediated disorders. The table lists this clonotype with many counts. One end of the junction varies from germline; a read error may be responsible. The unsorted libraries had their origin in 2 million PBMCs stored at -80 C. CDR3 length equals 15 residues. MiXCR, applied by TCRdb to the 5' RACE reads, yields one record per CDR3 protein. This sample has some 14,000 distinct CDR3 sequences, with 10% found just once. The material sequenced was PBMCs. This sequence joins TRBV12-3 or TRBV12-4 and TRBJ2-4, with 11 bases that match TRBD2. This receptor was taken from a woman between 35 and 50 years old in good health. Written as DNA, the CDR3 is TGTGCCAGCAGCTTAGCGGGAGGGCCCAAAAACATTCAGTACTTC. Amino acid sequence: CASSLAGGPKNIQYF.